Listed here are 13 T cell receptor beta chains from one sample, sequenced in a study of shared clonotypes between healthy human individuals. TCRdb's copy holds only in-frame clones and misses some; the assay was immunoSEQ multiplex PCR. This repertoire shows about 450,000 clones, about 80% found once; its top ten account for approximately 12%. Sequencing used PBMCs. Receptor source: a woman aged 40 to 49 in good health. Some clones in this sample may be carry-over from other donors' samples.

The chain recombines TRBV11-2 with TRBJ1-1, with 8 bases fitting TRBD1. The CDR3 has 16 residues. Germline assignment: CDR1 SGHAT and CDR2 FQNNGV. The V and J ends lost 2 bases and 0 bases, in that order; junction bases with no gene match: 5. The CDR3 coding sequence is TGTGCCAGCAGCTTATCTTACAGGGGGTTGAACACTGAAGCTTTCTTT. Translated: CASSLSYRGLNTEAFF.

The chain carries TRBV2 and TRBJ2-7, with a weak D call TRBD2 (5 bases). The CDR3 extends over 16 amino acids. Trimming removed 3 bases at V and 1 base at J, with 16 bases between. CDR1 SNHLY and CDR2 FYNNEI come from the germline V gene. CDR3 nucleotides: TGTGCCAGCAGTGAGGTCGGAGGAGCTTTATCCTACGAGCAGTACTTC. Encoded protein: CASSEVGGALSYEQYF.

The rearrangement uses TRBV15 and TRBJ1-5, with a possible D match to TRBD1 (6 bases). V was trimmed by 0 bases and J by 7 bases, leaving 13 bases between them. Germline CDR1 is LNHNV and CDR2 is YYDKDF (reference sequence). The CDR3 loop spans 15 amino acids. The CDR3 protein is CATSRETRGAQPQHF. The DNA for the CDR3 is TGTGCCACCAGCAGAGAGACGAGGGGGGCCCAGCCCCAGCATTTT.

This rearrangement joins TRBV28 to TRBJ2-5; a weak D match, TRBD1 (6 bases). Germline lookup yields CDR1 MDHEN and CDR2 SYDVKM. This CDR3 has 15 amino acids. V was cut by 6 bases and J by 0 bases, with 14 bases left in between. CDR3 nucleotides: TGTGCCAGCAGCCTCGGACAGCTAAACCAAGAGACCCAGTACTTC. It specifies CASSLGQLNQETQYF.

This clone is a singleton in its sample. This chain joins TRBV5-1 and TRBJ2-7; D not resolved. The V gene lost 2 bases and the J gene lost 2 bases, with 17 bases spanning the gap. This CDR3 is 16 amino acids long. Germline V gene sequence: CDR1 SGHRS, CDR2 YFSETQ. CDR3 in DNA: TGCGCCAGCAGCTTACGGCCCTACTCTGCCCCCTACGAGCAGTACTTC. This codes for CASSLRPYSAPYEQYF. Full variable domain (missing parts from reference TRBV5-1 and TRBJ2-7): KAGVTQTPRYLIKTRGQQVTLSCSPISGHRSVSWYQQTPGQGLQFLFEYFSETQRNKGNFPGRFSGRQFSNSRSEMNVSTLELGDSALYLCASSLRPYSAPYEQYFGPGTRLTVT.

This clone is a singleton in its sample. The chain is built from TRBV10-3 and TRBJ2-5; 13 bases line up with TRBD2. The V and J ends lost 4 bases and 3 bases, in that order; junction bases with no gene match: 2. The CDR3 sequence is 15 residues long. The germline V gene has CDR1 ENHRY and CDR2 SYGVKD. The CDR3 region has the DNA TGTGCCATCAGTGCCGGGACTAGCGGGAAAGAGACCCAGTACTTC. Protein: CAISAGTSGKETQYF.

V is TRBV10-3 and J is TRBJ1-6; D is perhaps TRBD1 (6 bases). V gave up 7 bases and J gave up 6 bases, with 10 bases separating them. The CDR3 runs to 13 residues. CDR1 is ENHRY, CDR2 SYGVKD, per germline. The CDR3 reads CAITGEGNSPLHF. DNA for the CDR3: TGTGCCATCACAGGGGAAGGTAATTCACCCCTCCACTTT.

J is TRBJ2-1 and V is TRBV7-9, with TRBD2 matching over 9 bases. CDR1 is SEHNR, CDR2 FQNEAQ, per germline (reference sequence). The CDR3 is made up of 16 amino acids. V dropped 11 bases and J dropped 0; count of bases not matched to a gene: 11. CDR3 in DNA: TGTGCCCTTGGGGCGGGAGGGTCCATCTCCTACAATGAGCAGTTCTTC. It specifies CALGAGGSISYNEQFF.

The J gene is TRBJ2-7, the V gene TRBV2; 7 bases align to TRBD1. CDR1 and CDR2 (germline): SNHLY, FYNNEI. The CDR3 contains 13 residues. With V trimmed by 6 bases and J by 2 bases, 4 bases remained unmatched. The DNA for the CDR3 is TGTGCCAGCAGGACGGACAGGCCCTACGAGCAGTACTTC. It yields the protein CASRTDRPYEQYF.

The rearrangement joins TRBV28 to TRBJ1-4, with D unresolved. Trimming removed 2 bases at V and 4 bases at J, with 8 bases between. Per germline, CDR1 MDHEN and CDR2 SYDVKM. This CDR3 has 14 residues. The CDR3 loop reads CASSLPGSNEKLFF. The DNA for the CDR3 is TGTGCCAGCAGTTTACCGGGGAGTAATGAAAAACTGTTTTTT.

CDR3 nucleotide sequence: TGCGCCAGCACCCTCCCGAACCGGGACCGGCCGATTAAGGGCAATCAGCCCCAGCATTTT. Protein sequence: CASTLPNRDRPIKGNQPQHF. The J gene is TRBJ1-5, the V gene TRBV5-1, with a weak D call TRBD1 (5 bases). There are 20 residues in the CDR3. The V gene's germline CDR1 is SGHRS and CDR2 YFSETQ. Trimming pared 6 bases from V and 2 bases from J, leaving 30 bases between.

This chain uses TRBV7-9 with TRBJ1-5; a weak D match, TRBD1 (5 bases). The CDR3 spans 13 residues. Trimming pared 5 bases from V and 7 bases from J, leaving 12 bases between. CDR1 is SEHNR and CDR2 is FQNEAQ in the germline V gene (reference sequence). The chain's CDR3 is CASSRDGGQPQHF. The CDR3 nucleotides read TGTGCCAGCAGCCGGGATGGGGGACAGCCCCAGCATTTT.

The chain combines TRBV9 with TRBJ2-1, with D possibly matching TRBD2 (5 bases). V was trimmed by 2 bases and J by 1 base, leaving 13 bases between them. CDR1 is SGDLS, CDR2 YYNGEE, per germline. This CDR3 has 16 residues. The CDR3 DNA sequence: TGTGCCAGCAGCGTCTTACGAGGGCCATCCTACAATGAGCAGTTCTTC. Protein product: CASSVLRGPSYNEQFF.